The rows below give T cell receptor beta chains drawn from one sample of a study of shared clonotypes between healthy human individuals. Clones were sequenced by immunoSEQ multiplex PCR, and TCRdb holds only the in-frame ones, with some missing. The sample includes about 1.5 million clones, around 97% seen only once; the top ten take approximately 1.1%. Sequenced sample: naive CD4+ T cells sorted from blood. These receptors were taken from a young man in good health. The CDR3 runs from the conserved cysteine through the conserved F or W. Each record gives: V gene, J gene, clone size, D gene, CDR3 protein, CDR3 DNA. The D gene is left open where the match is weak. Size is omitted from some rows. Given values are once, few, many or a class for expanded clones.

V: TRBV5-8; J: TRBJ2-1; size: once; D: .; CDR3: CASSFLRVRNNEQFF; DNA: TGTGCCAGCAGCTTTCTCAGGGTGCGGAACAATGAGCAGTTCTTC
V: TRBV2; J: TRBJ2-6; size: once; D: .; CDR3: CASRDGGANVLTF; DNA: TGTGCCAGCAGGGATGGTGGGGCCAACGTCCTGACTTTC
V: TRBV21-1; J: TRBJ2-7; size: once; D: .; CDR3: CASSSRRTERAQLYEQYF; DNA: TGTGCCAGCAGCAGTAGAAGGACAGAAAGGGCACAGCTCTACGAGCAGTACTTC
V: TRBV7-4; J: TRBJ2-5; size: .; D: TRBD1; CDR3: CASTLRGPPGTGERETQYF; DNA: TGTGCCAGCACCCTTAGAGGGCCTCCCGGGACAGGGGAACGGGAGACCCAGTACTTC
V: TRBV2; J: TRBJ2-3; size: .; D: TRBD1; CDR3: CASSADRPPDTQYF; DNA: TGTGCCAGCAGTGCGGACAGGCCTCCGGATACGCAGTATTTT
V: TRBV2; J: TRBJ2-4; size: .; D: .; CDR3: CASNGRAKNIQYF; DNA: TGTGCCAGCAATGGACGAGCCAAAAACATTCAGTACTTC
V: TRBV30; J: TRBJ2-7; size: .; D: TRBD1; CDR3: CACRRLEGAPYEQYF; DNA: TGTGCCTGCCGGCGCCTTGAGGGGGCCCCCTACGAGCAGTACTTC
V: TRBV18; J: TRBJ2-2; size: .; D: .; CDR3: CASSPFRQGGTGELFF; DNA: TGTGCCAGCTCACCATTCAGGCAGGGTGGCACCGGGGAGCTGTTTTTT
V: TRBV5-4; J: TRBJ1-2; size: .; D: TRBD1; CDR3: CASSSITGGSSGYTF; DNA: TGTGCCAGCAGCTCTATTACAGGGGGCTCTAGTGGCTACACCTTC
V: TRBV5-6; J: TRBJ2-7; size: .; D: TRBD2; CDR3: CASSFGLAGSYEQYF; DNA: TGTGCCAGCAGCTTCGGACTAGCGGGATCCTACGAGCAGTACTTC
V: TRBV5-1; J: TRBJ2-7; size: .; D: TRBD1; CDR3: CASTLRDRVHEQYF; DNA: TGCGCCAGCACGCTGAGGGACAGGGTCCACGAGCAGTACTTC
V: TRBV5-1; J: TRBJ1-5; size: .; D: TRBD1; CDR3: CASSEGQPNQPQHF; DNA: TGCGCCAGCAGCGAGGGACAGCCCAATCAGCCCCAGCATTTT
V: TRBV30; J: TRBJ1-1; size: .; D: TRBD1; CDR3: CAWSGRSRGLYTEAFF; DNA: TGTGCCTGGAGTGGGAGATCGAGGGGGCTATACACTGAAGCTTTCTTT
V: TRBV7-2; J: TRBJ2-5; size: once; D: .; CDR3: CASSYGTDVQETQYF; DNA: TGTGCCAGCAGCTACGGCACAGACGTCCAAGAGACCCAGTACTTC
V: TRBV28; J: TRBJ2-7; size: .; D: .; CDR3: CASSLFSVQHFREQYF; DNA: TGTGCCAGCAGTTTATTCTCCGTCCAACATTTTCGCGAGCAGTACTTC
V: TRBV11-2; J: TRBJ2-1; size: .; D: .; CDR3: CASSPTGRGPYTEQFF; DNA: TGTGCCAGCAGCCCGACGGGCCGGGGACCTTACACTGAGCAGTTCTTC
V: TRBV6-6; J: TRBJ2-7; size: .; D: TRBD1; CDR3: CASLNGGTGGSYEQYF; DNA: TGTGCCAGCCTTAACGGGGGGACAGGGGGCAGCTACGAGCAGTACTTC
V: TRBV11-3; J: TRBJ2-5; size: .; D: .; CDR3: CASNPAQETQYF; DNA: TGTGCCAGCAATCCAGCCCAAGAGACCCAGTACTTC
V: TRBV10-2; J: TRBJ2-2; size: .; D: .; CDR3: CASRRDPNTGELFF; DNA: TGCGCCAGCAGGCGAGATCCGAACACCGGGGAGCTGTTTTTT
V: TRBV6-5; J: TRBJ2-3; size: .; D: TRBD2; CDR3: CASSLGLASDTQYF; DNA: TGTGCCAGCAGTCTAGGACTAGCTTCCGATACGCAGTATTTT
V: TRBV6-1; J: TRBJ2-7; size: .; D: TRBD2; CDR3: CASSPREGYYEQYF; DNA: TGTGCCAGCAGTCCTCGGGAGGGTTACTACGAGCAGTACTTC
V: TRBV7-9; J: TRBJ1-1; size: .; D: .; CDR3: CASTLQFTGVNTEAFF; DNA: TGTGCCAGCACCCTGCAATTTACGGGGGTCAACACTGAAGCTTTCTTT
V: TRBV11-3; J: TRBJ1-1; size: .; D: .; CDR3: CASSSSYQGGEETF; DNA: TGTGCCAGCAGCTCATCCTATCAGGGCGGGGAGGAGACCTTT
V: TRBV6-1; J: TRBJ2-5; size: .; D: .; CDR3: CASSGVAGQRETQYF; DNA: TGTGCCAGCAGTGGCGTCGCGGGGCAGCGGGAGACCCAGTACTTC
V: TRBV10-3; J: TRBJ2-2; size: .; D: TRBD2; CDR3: CAISGLAGVGSTGELFF; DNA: TGTGCCATCTCGGGACTAGCGGGAGTTGGTTCAACCGGGGAGCTGTTTTTT
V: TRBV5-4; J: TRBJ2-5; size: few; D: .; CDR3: CASSLQETQYF; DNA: TGTGCCAGCAGCCTCCAAGAGACCCAGTACTTC